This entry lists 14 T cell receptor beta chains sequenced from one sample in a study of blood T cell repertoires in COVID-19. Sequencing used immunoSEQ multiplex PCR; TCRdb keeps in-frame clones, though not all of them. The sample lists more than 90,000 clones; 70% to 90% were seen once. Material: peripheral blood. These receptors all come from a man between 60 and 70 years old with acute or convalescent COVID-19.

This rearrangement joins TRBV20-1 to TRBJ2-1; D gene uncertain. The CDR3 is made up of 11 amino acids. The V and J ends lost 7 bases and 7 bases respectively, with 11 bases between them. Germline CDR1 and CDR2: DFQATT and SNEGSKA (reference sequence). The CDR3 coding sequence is TGCAGTGTCCGGAAGGAGAATGAGCAGTTCTTC. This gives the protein CSVRKENEQFF.

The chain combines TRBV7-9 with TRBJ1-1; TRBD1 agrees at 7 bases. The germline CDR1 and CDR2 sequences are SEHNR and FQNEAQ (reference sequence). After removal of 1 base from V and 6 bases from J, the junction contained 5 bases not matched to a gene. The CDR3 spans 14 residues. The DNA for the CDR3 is TGTGCCAGCAGCTTAGAAGGGGGCAAAGCTGAAGCTTTCTTT. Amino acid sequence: CASSLEGGKAEAFF.

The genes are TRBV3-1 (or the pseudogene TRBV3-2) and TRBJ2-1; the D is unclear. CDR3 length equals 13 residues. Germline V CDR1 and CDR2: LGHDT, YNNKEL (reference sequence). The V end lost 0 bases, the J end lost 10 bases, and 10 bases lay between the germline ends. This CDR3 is CASSQDSLAEQFF. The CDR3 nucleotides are TGTGCCAGCAGCCAAGATTCTTTGGCAGAGCAGTTCTTC.

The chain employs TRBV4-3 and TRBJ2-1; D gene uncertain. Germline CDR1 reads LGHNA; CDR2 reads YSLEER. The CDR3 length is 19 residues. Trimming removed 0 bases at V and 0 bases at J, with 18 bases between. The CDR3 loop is CASSQESVRGRSSYNEQFF. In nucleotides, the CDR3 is TGCGCCAGCAGCCAAGAGTCGGTTCGCGGCCGGAGCTCCTACAATGAGCAGTTCTTC.

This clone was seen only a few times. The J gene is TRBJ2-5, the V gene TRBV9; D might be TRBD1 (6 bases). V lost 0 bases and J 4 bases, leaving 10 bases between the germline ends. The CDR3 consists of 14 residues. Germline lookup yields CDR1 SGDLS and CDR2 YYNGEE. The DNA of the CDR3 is TGTGCCAGCAGCGTAGATAGAGGGGGAGAGACCCAGTACTTC. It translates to CASSVDRGGETQYF.

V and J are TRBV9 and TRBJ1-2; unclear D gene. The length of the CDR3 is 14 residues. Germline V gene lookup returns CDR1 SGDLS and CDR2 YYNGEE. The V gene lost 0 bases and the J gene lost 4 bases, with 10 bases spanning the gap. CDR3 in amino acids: CASSVALATYGYTF. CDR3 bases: TGTGCCAGCAGCGTAGCACTAGCCACCTATGGCTACACCTTC.

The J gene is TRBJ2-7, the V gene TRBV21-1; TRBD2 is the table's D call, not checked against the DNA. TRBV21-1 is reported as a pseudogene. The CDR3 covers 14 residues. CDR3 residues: CASSRRTTYYEQYV. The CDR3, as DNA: TGTGCCAGCAGCCGTAGGACTACCTACTACGAGCAGTACGTC.

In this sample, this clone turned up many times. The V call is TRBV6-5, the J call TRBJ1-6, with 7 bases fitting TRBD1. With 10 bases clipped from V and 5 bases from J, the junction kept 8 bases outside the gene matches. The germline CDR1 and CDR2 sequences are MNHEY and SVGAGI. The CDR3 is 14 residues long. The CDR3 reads CAIQTGSDNSPLHF. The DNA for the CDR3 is TGTGCCATCCAGACAGGGTCCGATAATTCACCCCTCCACTTT.

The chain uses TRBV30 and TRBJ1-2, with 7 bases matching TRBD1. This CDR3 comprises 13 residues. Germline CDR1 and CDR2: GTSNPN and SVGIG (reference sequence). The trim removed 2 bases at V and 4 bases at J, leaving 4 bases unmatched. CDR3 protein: CAWSRGGIYGYTF. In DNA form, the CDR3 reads TGTGCCTGGAGTAGAGGGGGCATCTATGGCTACACCTTC.

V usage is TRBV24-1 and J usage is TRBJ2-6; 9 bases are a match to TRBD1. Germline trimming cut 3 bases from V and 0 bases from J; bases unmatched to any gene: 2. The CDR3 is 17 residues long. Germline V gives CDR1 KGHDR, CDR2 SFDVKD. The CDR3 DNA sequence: TGTGCCACCAGTGATGGGACAGGGAACTCTGGGGCCAACGTCCTGACTTTC. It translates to CATSDGTGNSGANVLTF.

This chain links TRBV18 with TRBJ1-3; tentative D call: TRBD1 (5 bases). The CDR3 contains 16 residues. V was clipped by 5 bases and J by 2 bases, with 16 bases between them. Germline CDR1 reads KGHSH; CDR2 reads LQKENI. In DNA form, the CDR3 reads TGTGCCAGCTCAGACCAGGGAGGGGATGCTGGAAACACCATATATTTT. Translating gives CASSDQGGDAGNTIYF.

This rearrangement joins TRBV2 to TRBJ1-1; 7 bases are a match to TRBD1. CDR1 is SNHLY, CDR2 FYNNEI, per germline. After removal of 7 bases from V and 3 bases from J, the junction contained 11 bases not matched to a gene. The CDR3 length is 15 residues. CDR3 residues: CASILGGGLDTEAFF. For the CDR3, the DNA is TGTGCCAGCATACTAGGGGGCGGGCTTGACACTGAAGCTTTCTTT.

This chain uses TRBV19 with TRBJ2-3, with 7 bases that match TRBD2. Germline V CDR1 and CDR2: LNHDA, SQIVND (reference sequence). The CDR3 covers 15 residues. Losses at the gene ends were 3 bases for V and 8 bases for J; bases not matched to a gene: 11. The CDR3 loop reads CASSMGREGPGTQYF. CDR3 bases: TGTGCCAGTAGTATGGGGAGGGAGGGCCCCGGTACGCAGTATTTT.

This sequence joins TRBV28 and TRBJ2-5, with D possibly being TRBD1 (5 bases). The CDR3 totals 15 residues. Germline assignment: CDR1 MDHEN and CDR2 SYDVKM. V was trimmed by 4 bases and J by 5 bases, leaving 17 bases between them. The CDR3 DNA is TGTGCCAGCAGTTCCGTCAGGGCGGATTGGGAGACCCAGTACTTC. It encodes CASSSVRADWETQYF.